A single sample gave rise to the 7 T cell receptor beta chains below, sequenced in a study of OX40 agonist ivuxolimab in advanced cancers. Assay used: immunoSEQ multiplex PCR; TCRdb lists only in-frame clones, some missing. The sample has approximately 82,000 clones; 85% to 90% are singletons. The sample consisted of CD4+ or CD8+ T cells sorted from blood, taken in a trial of the OX40 agonist ivuxolimab. These TCRs come from an adult with an advanced solid tumor such as melanoma, head and neck, liver or kidney cancer.

The genes are TRBV20-1 and TRBJ2-1; D remains unclear. This CDR3 comprises 11 residues. V shed 3 bases and J shed 10 bases, with 10 bases lying between them. CDR1 DFQATT and CDR2 SNEGSKA come from the germline V gene (reference sequence). The chain's CDR3 is CSARPEEEQFF. CDR3 in DNA: TGCAGTGCTAGGCCCGAGGAGGAGCAGTTCTTC.

This clone was recorded a few times. V usage is TRBV25-1 and J usage is TRBJ1-1; a weak D match, TRBD1 (5 bases). Germline CDR1 is MGHDK and CDR2 is SYGVNS. V was cut by 7 bases and J by 3 bases, with 12 bases left in between. The CDR3 totals 13 residues. CDR3 DNA: TGTGCCAGCACCCCGGGGGGTTACACTGAAGCTTTCTTT. Translating it yields CASTPGGYTEAFF.

The chain combines TRBV10-2 with TRBJ2-7; unclear D gene. CDR1 and CDR2 (germline): WSHSY, SAAADI. V was pared by 2 bases and J by 9 bases, with 8 bases between. CDR3 length equals 11 residues. CDR3 loop: CASSEPRGQYF. CDR3 nucleotide sequence: TGCGCCAGCAGTGAGCCCCGTGGGCAGTACTTC.

The CDR3 DNA sequence: TGTGCCAGCAAAACCGGGACTAGCTATACCTACGAGCAGTACTTC. This gives the protein CASKTGTSYTYEQYF. V gene TRBV27 combines with J gene TRBJ2-7, with TRBD2 matching 9 bases. The V and J ends lost 7 bases and 2 bases, in that order; junction bases with no gene match: 9. Germline CDR1 reads MNHEY; CDR2 reads SMNVEV (reference sequence). This CDR3 contains 15 residues.

The V gene is TRBV27, the J gene TRBJ2-7, with D perhaps TRBD1 or TRBD2 (6 bases each). In germline, CDR1 is MNHEY, CDR2 SMNVEV (reference sequence). V was pared by 3 bases and J by 6 bases, with 12 bases between. This CDR3 is built from 13 residues. CDR3 amino acids: CASSLVGGGEQYF. In nucleotides, the CDR3 is TGTGCCAGCAGTTTGGTGGGGGGCGGCGAGCAGTACTTC.

This clone was found once. The chain recombines TRBV2 with TRBJ1-1; no reliable D call. Germline V gene sequence: CDR1 SNHLY, CDR2 FYNNEI. V lost 4 bases, J lost 1 base, and 7 bases lay in between. CDR3 length: 13 residues. In DNA, the CDR3 is TGTGCCAGCAGTGTGGTCAGGAACACTGAAGCTTTCTTT. Translation: CASSVVRNTEAFF.

This clone was seen only once. The chain has TRBV21-1 and TRBJ2-5; TRBD1 is the table's D call and was not checked against the DNA. The J call may be wrong; the DNA end is better matched by TRBJ2-7. TRBV21-1 is a listed pseudogene. CDR3 length equals 20 residues. The CDR3 nucleotides read TGTGCCAGCAGCAAAGTGGCGGCAGGGCCCCGTGTTAGATCAACCTACGAGCAGTACTTC. Its protein product is CASSKVAAGPRVRSTYEQYF.